The clone carrying this TCR beta chain was counted between two and nine times. No antigen is known for it. The CDR3 consists of 13 residues. Germline CDR1 reads SGHTA; CDR2 reads FQGNSA. The V and J ends lost 4 bases and 4 bases respectively, with 8 bases between them. The data derive from a study of metastatic and nonmetastatic thyroid tumors. Study in general: Malignant thyroid and benign thyroid patients provided blood and tumor or nodule tissue whose repertoires were compared. Study outcomes and limitations: A significant increase in TCR beta diversity was reportedly seen in malignant thyroid tumors relative to benign nodules, in blood and tumor.

Authors' data handling: Between-group CDR3 differences, defined by clinicopathological status, yielded a distant-metastasis classifier for papillary thyroid cancer. TCRdb re-clonotyped the PCR reads through MiXCR. The V and J calls, along with clone size, are taken from TCRdb and not from the paper's own processing. This repertoire shows around 41,000 clones, under 4% found once; its top ten account for about 9.7%. There were no patients who had received any treatment before thyroid surgery. This TCR was sampled from a female donor with papillary thyroid cancer or a benign thyroid nodule (not recorded which). Some clones in this sample may be carry-over from other donors' samples. The chain combines TRBV7-2 with TRBJ1-5, with a tentative D call TRBD1 (5 bases). Sequencing was done on a sample of blood. The CDR3 here is CASSSDTNQPQHF. Written as DNA, the CDR3 is TGTGCCAGCAGCTCGGACACTAATCAGCCCCAGCATTTT.